This TCR beta chain was identified in a study of blood T cell repertoires in COVID-19. About the research overall: COVID-19 samples from acute and convalescent phases originated in the United States, Italy and Spain. T cells, B-cell-depleted T cells, or PBMCs supplied cDNA or gDNA.

From germline, CDR1 is LGHNA and CDR2 YNFKEQ. V gave up 4 bases and J gave up 11 bases; unmatched junction bases: 18. CDR3 length: 16 amino acids. Grouping used clinical history reported by participants in a survey and questionnaire. The protocol was immunoSEQ multiplex PCR, while the TCRdb copy is restricted to in-frame clones and leaves out a portion. The repertoire consists of about 230,000 clones, with about 91% occurring once and the leading ten covering over 2%. The chain joins TRBV4-2 to TRBJ2-3; the match to TRBD2 covers 7 bases. The specimen sequenced was PBMCs or T cells enriched from blood (not recorded which). The clonotype originates from a woman between 40 and 55 years old with acute COVID-19. The CDR3 bases are TGTGCCAGCAGCCGCCCCGGTGGGGCTAGTGGGGGGGAGCAGTATTTT. Amino acid sequence: CASSRPGGASGGEQYF.